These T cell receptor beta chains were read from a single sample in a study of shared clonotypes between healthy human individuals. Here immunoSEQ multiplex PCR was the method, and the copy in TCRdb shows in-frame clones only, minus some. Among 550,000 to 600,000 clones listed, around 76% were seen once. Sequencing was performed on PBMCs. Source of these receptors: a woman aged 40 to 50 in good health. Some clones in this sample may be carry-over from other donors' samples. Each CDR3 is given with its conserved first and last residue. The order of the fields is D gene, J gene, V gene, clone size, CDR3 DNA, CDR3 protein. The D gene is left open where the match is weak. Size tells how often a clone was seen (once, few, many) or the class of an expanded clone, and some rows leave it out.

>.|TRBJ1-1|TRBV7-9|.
TGTGCCAGCAGCCCCCCGGACAGATACACTGAAGCTTTCTTT
CASSPPDRYTEAFF
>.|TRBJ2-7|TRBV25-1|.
TGTGCCAGCAGTGAAGGGAGAGGACCCTACGAGCAGTACTTC
CASSEGRGPYEQYF
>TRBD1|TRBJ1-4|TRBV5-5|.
TGTGCCAGCAGCGTCAGGGGGTTTGGTGAAAAACTGTTTTTT
CASSVRGFGEKLFF
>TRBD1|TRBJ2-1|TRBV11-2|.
TGTGCCAGCAGCTTACGGACAGGGCTATACAATGAGCAGTTCTTC
CASSLRTGLYNEQFF
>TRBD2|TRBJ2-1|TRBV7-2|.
TGTGCCAGCAGCTCGGGACTAGCCGACTACAATGAGCAGTTCTTC
CASSSGLADYNEQFF
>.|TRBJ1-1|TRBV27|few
TGTGCCAGCAGCGAGGGTGGATTCGACACTGAAGCTTTCTTT
CASSEGGFDTEAFF
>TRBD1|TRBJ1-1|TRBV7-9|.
TGTGCCAGCAGCAATGGACAGGGTTGGACTGAAGCTTTCTTT
CASSNGQGWTEAFF
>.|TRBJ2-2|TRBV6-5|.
TGTGCCAGCAGTTACTCTGGCATACGCACCGGGGAGCTGTTTTTT
CASSYSGIRTGELFF
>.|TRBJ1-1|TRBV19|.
TGTGCCAGTACCACCACCTACTTGAACACTGAAGCTTTCTTT
CASTTTYLNTEAFF
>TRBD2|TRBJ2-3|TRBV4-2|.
TGTGCCAGCAGCCAACGACTAGCGGGAGGCAACACAGATACGCAGTATTTT
CASSQRLAGGNTDTQYF
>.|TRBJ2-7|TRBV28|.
TGTGCCAGCATCCCTAGCGCCTACTCCTACGAGCAGTACTTC
CASIPSAYSYEQYF
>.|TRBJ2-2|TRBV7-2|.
TGTGCCAGCAGCCCAGAAGTCTGGACGAACACCGGGGAGCTGTTTTTT
CASSPEVWTNTGELFF
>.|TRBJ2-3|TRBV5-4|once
TGTGCCAGCAGCCGAACCGGGACACCTAGCACAGATACGCAGTATTTT
CASSRTGTPSTDTQYF
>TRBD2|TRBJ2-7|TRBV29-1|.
TGCAGCGTTCTAGCGGGGATAACCTACGAGCAGTACTTC
CSVLAGITYEQYF
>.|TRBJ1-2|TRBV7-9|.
TGTGCCAGCAGCTTAGAGGACGGCTATGGCTACACCTTC
CASSLEDGYGYTF
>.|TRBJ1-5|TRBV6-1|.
TGTGCCAGCAGCTCGACAGAGAATCAGCCCCAGCATTTT
CASSSTENQPQHF
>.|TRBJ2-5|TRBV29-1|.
TGCAGCGTTCTCGACAGACAAGAGACCCAGTACTTC
CSVLDRQETQYF
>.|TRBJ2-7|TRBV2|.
TGTGCCAGCAGTGCCGGCAGCTCCTACGAGCAGTACTTC
CASSAGSSYEQYF
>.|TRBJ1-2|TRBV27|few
TGTGCCAGCAGTTCACTCGGGGCGGCAGGCTACACCTTC
CASSSLGAAGYTF
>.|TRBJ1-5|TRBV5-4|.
TGTGCCAGCAGCTCTTCCTCTGGGGGTGGCAATCAGCCCCAGCATTTT
CASSSSSGGGNQPQHF
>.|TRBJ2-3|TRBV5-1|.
TGCGCCAGCAGCTTTGGGAGCACAGATACGCAGTATTTT
CASSFGSTDTQYF
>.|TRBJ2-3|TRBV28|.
TGTGCCAGCAGTTCACGGGTCCCTCGTACGCAGTATTTT
CASSSRVPRTQYF
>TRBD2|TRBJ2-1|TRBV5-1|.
TGCGCCAGCAGAGTGGGGGGGAGCTCCTACAATGAGCAGTTCTTC
CASRVGGSSYNEQFF
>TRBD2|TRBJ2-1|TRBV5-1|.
TGCGCCAGCAGCTTGACCACTAGCGGGAGGGGCTACAATGAGCAGTTCTTC
CASSLTTSGRGYNEQFF
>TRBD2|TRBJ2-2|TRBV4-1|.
TGCGCCAGCAGCCGCGCGGGAGCGAACACCGGGGAGCTGTTTTTT
CASSRAGANTGELFF
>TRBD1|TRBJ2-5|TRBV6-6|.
TGTGCCAGCAGGTCCTCCGGGACAGGGGCAGCGGAGACCCAGTACTTC
CASRSSGTGAAETQYF
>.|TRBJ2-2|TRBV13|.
TGTGCCAGCAGCTTAGATAGGACTCTCACCGGGGAGCTGTTTTTT
CASSLDRTLTGELFF
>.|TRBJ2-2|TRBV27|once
TGTGCCAGCAGTCTCCGAACCCTCGGCCGGGAGCTGTTTTTT
CASSLRTLGRELFF
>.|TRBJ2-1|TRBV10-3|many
TGTGCCATCAGTGAAGGGAGCTCCTACAATGAGCAGTTCTTC
CAISEGSSYNEQFF
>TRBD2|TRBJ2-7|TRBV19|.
TGTGCCAGTAGTATGGGGACTATTGCCTACGAGCAGTACTTC
CASSMGTIAYEQYF
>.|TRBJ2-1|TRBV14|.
TGTGCCAGCAGCCAAGATTTGGGAAGTGAGCAGTTCTTC
CASSQDLGSEQFF